These T cell receptor beta chains were read from a single sample in a study of cytomegalovirus exposure and HLA in healthy donors. Data came from immunoSEQ multiplex PCR; TCRdb stores just in-frame clones and leaves some out. The sample yields more than 80,000 clones, approximately 86% seen once. Sequenced input: PBMCs. These receptors all come from a man younger than 40 in good health and CMV-seropositive. The CDR3 runs from the conserved cysteine through the conserved F or W. The D gene is left open where the match is weak. Not all rows give a size; the values are once, few, many and, for expanded clones, a class.

>.|TRBJ2-5|.|TRBV7-9
TGTGCCAGCAGCCCACGGACAGCTCAAGAGACCCAGTACTTC
CASSPRTAQETQYF
>.|TRBJ1-4|.|TRBV30
TGTGCCTGGAGTGTACAGGGAGAAAAACTGTTTTTT
CAWSVQGEKLFF
>TRBD2|TRBJ2-1|once|TRBV15
TGTGCCACCAGCTACCCGTTAGCGGGGACTACCTACAATGAGCAGTTCTTC
CATSYPLAGTTYNEQFF
>.|TRBJ1-1|.|TRBV7-9
TGTGCCAGCAGCCCGATGCCCCACGACAGGTCCCTGAACACTGAAGCTTTCTTT
CASSPMPHDRSLNTEAFF
>.|TRBJ2-7|.|TRBV27
TGTGCCAGCAGTCATCACTACGAGCAGTACTTC
CASSHHYEQYF
>TRBD1|TRBJ1-4|.|TRBV5-1
TGCGCCAGCAGCTTCGGGACAGCCTCTAATGAAAAACTGTTTTTT
CASSFGTASNEKLFF
>.|TRBJ1-5|.|TRBV2
TGTGCCAGCAGGGGGGGAGAGGTCCAGCCCCAGCATTTT
CASRGGEVQPQHF
>.|TRBJ2-7|.|TRBV6-1
TGTGCCAGCAGTGTGAGCTCCTACGAGCAGTACTTC
CASSVSSYEQYF
>TRBD2|TRBJ2-7|.|TRBV25-1
TGTGCCAGCAGTGAATGGAATAGCGGGGCCTACGAGCAGTACTTC
CASSEWNSGAYEQYF
>TRBD2|TRBJ2-7|.|TRBV27
TGTGCCAGCAGTTTCGGTAGCGGGAGTTTAGTGTACGAGCAGTACTTC
CASSFGSGSLVYEQYF
>.|TRBJ2-1|.|TRBV5-6
TGTGCCAGCAGCTTGGCGGTTCAAACAGGGTGGGGATCTATGCATGAGCAGTTCTTC
CASSLAVQTGWGSMHEQFF
>TRBD2|TRBJ2-7|.|TRBV13
TGTGCCAGCAGCTTAGGCCTGGCGGGAGTGGGCGAGCAGTACTTC
CASSLGLAGVGEQYF
>TRBD1|TRBJ1-2|once|TRBV7-9
TGTGCCAGCAGCCCGGGACAGGGGGATGGCTACACCTTC
CASSPGQGDGYTF
>.|TRBJ2-3|.|TRBV30
TGTGCCTGGAGTGTAGAGCGGACGCAGTATTTT
CAWSVERTQYF
>.|TRBJ2-1|.|TRBV29-1
TGCAGCGTTGAAGTTAGTCAGGGGTGGTACAATGAGCAGTTCTTC
CSVEVSQGWYNEQFF
>.|TRBJ1-4|.|TRBV15
TGTGCCACCAGCAGAGAGTCTGGGCCAGTCAATGAAAAACTGTTTTTT
CATSRESGPVNEKLFF
>.|TRBJ1-2|.|TRBV28
TGTGCCAGCAGGCCAGGACAGTGGCAGAAAGCGGGCTACACCTTC
CASRPGQWQKAGYTF
>TRBD1|TRBJ1-2|.|TRBV5-4
TGTGCCAGCAGCTTGGCGGTACAGGGGGAGTATGGCTACACCTTC
CASSLAVQGEYGYTF
>TRBD1|TRBJ1-1|.|TRBV15
TGTGCCACCAGCAGAGATCACGTGGGACAGGGGGGAACTGAAGCTTTCTTT
CATSRDHVGQGGTEAFF
>.|TRBJ2-7|.|TRBV2
TGTGCCAGCAGTGCAGGGCCCTTTCCTTCGGACTACGAGCAGTACTTC
CASSAGPFPSDYEQYF
>TRBD1|TRBJ1-5|.|TRBV6-5
TGTGCCAGCAGTTACTCGGCAGGGGGGACGCCCCAGCATTTT
CASSYSAGGTPQHF
>.|TRBJ2-5|.|TRBV5-1
TGCGCCAGCAGCTTGGAACAGGCAGGGGAGACCCAGTACTTC
CASSLEQAGETQYF
>.|TRBJ2-3|.|TRBV10-3
TGTGCCATAAAGACAGATTTAGATACGCAGTATTTT
CAIKTDLDTQYF
>.|TRBJ1-2|.|TRBV28
TGTGCCAGCAGTTTAAAGCGAAACTATGGCTACACCTTC
CASSLKRNYGYTF
>.|TRBJ2-3|.|TRBV7-8
TGTGCCAGCAGCCCACTGACTAGATTCCGCACAGATACGCAGTATTTT
CASSPLTRFRTDTQYF
>.|TRBJ2-7|.|TRBV27
TGTGCCAGCAGTGAGGGGGGGTACGAGCAGTACTTC
CASSEGGYEQYF
>.|TRBJ2-6|.|TRBV2
TGTGCCAGCAGTGAGGGGGGATCTGGGGCCAACGTCCTGACTTTC
CASSEGGSGANVLTF
>.|TRBJ2-1|.|TRBV28
TGTGCCAGCAGCCCCCAACGGGGTACCCCCGACTACAATGAGCAGTTCTTC
CASSPQRGTPDYNEQFF
>.|TRBJ2-2|.|TRBV28
TGTGCCAGCATCACGGGCGGGTACCAAGGGACCGGGGAGCTGTTTTTT
CASITGGYQGTGELFF
>TRBD1|TRBJ2-5|few|TRBV10-2
TGCGCCAGCAGTGAGTCGGGCTATGGGGACAGGCAAAGGACCCAGTACTTC
CASSESGYGDRQRTQYF
>TRBD2|TRBJ2-7|once|TRBV5-3
TGTGCCAGCATAGTAGCGGGGCCCCCCCACGAGCAGTACTTC
CASIVAGPPHEQYF
>.|TRBJ1-2|.|TRBV6-1
TGTGCCAGCAGCAACTGGCCGGGGAACACCTTC
CASSNWPGNTF
>TRBD1|TRBJ2-7|.|TRBV7-3
TGTGCCAGCAGCTTAACACCACAGGGGTACGAGCAGTACTTC
CASSLTPQGYEQYF
>TRBD1|TRBJ1-6|few|TRBV30
TGTGCCTGGTGTCGGACAGGGAATTCACCCCTCCACTTT
CAWCRTGNSPLHF
>TRBD2|TRBJ2-3|.|TRBV5-6
TGTGCCAGCAGGCTGTTGGGACTAGCGACAGATACGCAGTATTTT
CASRLLGLATDTQYF
>TRBD1|TRBJ2-4|.|TRBV19
TGTGCCAGTAGCGGGACAGGGCACAAAAACATTCAGTACTTC
CASSGTGHKNIQYF
>.|TRBJ2-5|.|TRBV11-1
TGTGCCAGCAGCCAGGGTTGGGGCGAGACCCAGTACTTC
CASSQGWGETQYF
>.|TRBJ2-3|once|TRBV5-1
TGCGCCAGCAGCTACGCGGGCCCTAGCACAGATACGCAGTATTTT
CASSYAGPSTDTQYF
>.|TRBJ2-5|.|TRBV7-7
TGTGCTAGCAGCTCTCCGGGAGTCCAGACCCAGTACTTC
CASSSPGVQTQYF
>TRBD1|TRBJ1-3|.|TRBV5-8
TGTGCCAGCAGCTACGGGACAGGCGTTCGGAACACCATATATTTT
CASSYGTGVRNTIYF
>.|TRBJ1-6|.|TRBV7-2
TGTGCCAGCAGCGCTAGGTCCTCCGGTTCACCCCTCCACTTT
CASSARSSGSPLHF
>TRBD2|TRBJ2-1|.|TRBV5-1
TGCGCCAGCAGCTTAGGGGACTATTACAATGAGCAGTTCTTC
CASSLGDYYNEQFF
>TRBD1|TRBJ2-1|.|TRBV7-9
TGTGCCAGCAGCCCCCATGTCGGGACAGGGGTGAATGAGCAGTTCTTC
CASSPHVGTGVNEQFF
>.|TRBJ2-7|.|TRBV6-5
TGTGCCAGCAGTTACCGACTGAGTCCCCACACCTACGAGCAGTACTTC
CASSYRLSPHTYEQYF
>.|TRBJ2-2|.|TRBV7-9
TGTGCCAGCAGCTTATGGAGCCGGACCGGGGAGCTGTTTTTT
CASSLWSRTGELFF
>.|TRBJ1-1|.|TRBV5-1
TGCGCCAGCAGCAACGACAGAATTGGGTACGGTTTCTTT
CASSNDRIGYGFF
>.|TRBJ1-2|.|TRBV19
TGTGCCAGTAGTACCCTCCTGGGGGCAGCTAACTATGGCTACACCTTC
CASSTLLGAANYGYTF
>TRBD1|TRBJ2-1|.|TRBV27
TGTGCCAGCAGCGACAGGGATCTATACAATGAGCAGTTCTTC
CASSDRDLYNEQFF
>.|TRBJ2-7|.|TRBV2
TGTGCCAGCAGTGTTTGGTGGCGGGTGGCCTACGAGCAGTACTTC
CASSVWWRVAYEQYF
>TRBD1|TRBJ1-2|.|TRBV2
TGTGCCAACCCGAGGACAGGTGACTATGGCTACACCTTC
CANPRTGDYGYTF
>.|TRBJ1-1|once|TRBV28
TGTGCCAGCAGTTTATCTTCTGGGGGGGACACTGAAGCTTTCTTT
CASSLSSGGDTEAFF
>.|TRBJ2-1|once|TRBV5-1
TGCGCCAGCAGCTTACAGGGTCGTGGGGTAACTCGGCATGAGCAGTTCTTC
CASSLQGRGVTRHEQFF
>TRBD1|TRBJ2-2|.|TRBV5-1
TGCGCCAGCAGCGGCGGACAGGGGGCGGACACCGGGGAGCTGTTTTTT
CASSGGQGADTGELFF
>TRBD1|TRBJ2-1|.|TRBV6-5
TGTGCCAGCAGTTACCTTTCGGACAGGTACAATGAGCAGTTCTTC
CASSYLSDRYNEQFF
>TRBD2|TRBJ2-5|.|TRBV7-9
TGTGCCAGCAGCTTACCCGAAGCGGGACTAGCGGGAGCAGTGGAGACCCAGTACTTC
CASSLPEAGLAGAVETQYF
>.|TRBJ1-1|once|TRBV6-1
TGTGCCAGCAGTGAAGTCCGTAAAGCTTTCTTT
CASSEVRKAFF
>.|TRBJ2-7|.|TRBV6-1
TGTGCCAGCAGTGAGACTCTACCTCCCTACGAGCAGTACTTC
CASSETLPPYEQYF
>.|TRBJ1-5|.|TRBV7-9
TGTGCCAGCAGCTTAGAACGGGGTCAGCCCCAGCATTTT
CASSLERGQPQHF
>.|TRBJ1-2|.|TRBV6-5
TGTGCCAGCAGTTACGTTCCAGGATCGAACTATGGCTACACCTTC
CASSYVPGSNYGYTF
>TRBD1|TRBJ1-1|.|TRBV5-1
TGCGCCAGCAGCTTCGTCCAGGGACAGCTACTTAAAGCTTTCTTT
CASSFVQGQLLKAFF